This paragraph reports one TCR beta chain. The sample originates from a study of blood T cell repertoires in COVID-19. As for the study in general: Acute and convalescent COVID-19 samples came from the United States, Italy and Spain.

In the authors' methods: Using reference gene primer amplification, nucleated cell counts were estimated. Assay used: immunoSEQ multiplex PCR; TCRdb lists only in-frame clones, some missing. V and J calls and clone size follow that table, whereas D and trimming were derived from the DNA. The table has under 150,000 clones, about 77% seen once; the top ten hold 3.5% to 4.5%. CDR3 length equals 15 residues. Trimming removed 5 bases from V and 6 bases from J; junction bases left unmatched: 10. Germline V gene sequence: CDR1 MNHEY, CDR2 SVGAGI. The receptor was isolated from a man between 60 and 70 years old with acute or convalescent COVID-19. This chain links TRBV6-5 with TRBJ2-7, with TRBD1 matching over 10 bases. The sequenced sample was peripheral blood. The CDR3 spells CASSTWTGGIAEQYF. The CDR3 nucleotides are TGTGCCAGCAGTACTTGGACAGGGGGGATCGCCGAGCAGTACTTC.